This TCR beta chain is from a study of cytomegalovirus exposure and HLA in healthy donors. Here immunoSEQ multiplex PCR was the method, and the copy in TCRdb shows in-frame clones only, minus some. The sample contains roughly 100,000 clones, roughly nine tenths of which appear only once. Per germline, CDR1 MDHEN and CDR2 SYDVKM. V lost 3 bases and J 3 bases, leaving 6 bases between the germline ends. The CDR3 is made up of 14 amino acids. Sequenced sample: PBMCs. The chain links TRBV28 to TRBJ1-6; D call uncertain. The TCR was taken from a woman younger than 35 in good health and CMV-seropositive. CDR3 region: CASSLTHYNSPLHF. Here the CDR3 DNA reads TGTGCCAGCAGTTTGACTCACTATAATTCACCCCTCCACTTT.